This T cell receptor (beta chain) comes out of a study of blood T cell repertoires in COVID-19. Study-level information: COVID-19 samples collected from the United States, Italy and Spain covered acute and convalescent phases. T cells, B-cell-depleted T cells, or PBMCs provided the cDNA or gDNA that served as material.

V lost 4 bases, J lost 7 bases, and 9 bases stayed unmatched. This CDR3 comprises 14 residues. In germline, CDR1 is SGHAT, CDR2 FQNNGV. In the original processing: Nucleated cell counts were estimated from reference gene primer amplification. Only in-frame clones appear in the TCRdb table, and some are missing; sequencing was by immunoSEQ multiplex PCR. The V and J calls and clone size were taken over from that table, and D and trimming were inferred from the DNA. The sample consists of 350,000 to 450,000 clones, around 85% of them appearing once. Sample: peripheral blood. This TCR was sampled from a woman under 30 with acute or convalescent COVID-19. V usage is TRBV11-2 and J usage is TRBJ2-7; TRBD1 matches 8 bases. For the CDR3, the DNA is TGTGCCAGCAGCTCGACAGGGGCGCACCAGGAGCAGTACTTC. It translates to CASSSTGAHQEQYF.